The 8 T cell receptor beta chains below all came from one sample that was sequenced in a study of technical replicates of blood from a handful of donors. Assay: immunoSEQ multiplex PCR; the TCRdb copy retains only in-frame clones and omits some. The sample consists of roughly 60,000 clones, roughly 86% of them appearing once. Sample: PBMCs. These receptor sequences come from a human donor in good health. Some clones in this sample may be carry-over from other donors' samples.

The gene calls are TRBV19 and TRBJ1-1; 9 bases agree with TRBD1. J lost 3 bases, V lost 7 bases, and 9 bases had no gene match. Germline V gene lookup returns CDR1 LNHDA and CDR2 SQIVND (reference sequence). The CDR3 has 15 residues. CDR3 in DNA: TGTGCCAGTAACCCCTGGGACAGGGAGGACACTGAAGCTTTCTTT. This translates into CASNPWDREDTEAFF.

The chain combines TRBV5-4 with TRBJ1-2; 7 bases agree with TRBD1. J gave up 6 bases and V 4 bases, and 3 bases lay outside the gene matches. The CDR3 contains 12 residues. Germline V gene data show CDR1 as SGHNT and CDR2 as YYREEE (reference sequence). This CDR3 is CASSIGQDGYTF. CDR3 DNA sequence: TGTGCCAGCAGCATAGGACAGGATGGCTACACCTTC.

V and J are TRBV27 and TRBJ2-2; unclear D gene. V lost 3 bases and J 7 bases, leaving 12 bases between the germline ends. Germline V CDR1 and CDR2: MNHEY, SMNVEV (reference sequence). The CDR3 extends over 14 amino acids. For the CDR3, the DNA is TGTGCCAGCAGTTTGAGGAACCGTGGCGGGGAGCTGTTTTTT. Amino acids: CASSLRNRGGELFF.

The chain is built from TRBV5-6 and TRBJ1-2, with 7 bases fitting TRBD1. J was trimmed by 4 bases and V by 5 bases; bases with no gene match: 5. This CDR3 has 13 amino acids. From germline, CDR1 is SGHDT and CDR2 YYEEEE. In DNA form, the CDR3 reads TGTGCCAGCAGACGGGACAGCTCCTATGGCTACACCTTC. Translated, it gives CASRRDSSYGYTF.

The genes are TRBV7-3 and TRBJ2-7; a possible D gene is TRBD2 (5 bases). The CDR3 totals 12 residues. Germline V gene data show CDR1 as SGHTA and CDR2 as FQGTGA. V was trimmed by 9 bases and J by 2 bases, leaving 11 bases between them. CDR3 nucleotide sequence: TGTGCCAGTACCCCCGGGGCCTACGAGCAGTACTTC. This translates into CASTPGAYEQYF. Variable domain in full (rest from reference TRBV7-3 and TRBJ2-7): GAGVSQTPSNKVTEKGKYVELRCDPISGHTALYWYRQSLGQGPEFLIYFQGTGAADDSGLPNDRFFAVRPEGSVSTLKIQRTERGDSAVYLCASTPGAYEQYFGPGTRLTVT.

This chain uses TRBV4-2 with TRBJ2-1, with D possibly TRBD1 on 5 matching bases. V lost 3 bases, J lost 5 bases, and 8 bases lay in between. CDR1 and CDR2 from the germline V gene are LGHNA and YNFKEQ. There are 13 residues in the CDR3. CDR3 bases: TGTGCCAGCAGCCATACAGGAGACAATGAGCAGTTCTTC. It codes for CASSHTGDNEQFF.

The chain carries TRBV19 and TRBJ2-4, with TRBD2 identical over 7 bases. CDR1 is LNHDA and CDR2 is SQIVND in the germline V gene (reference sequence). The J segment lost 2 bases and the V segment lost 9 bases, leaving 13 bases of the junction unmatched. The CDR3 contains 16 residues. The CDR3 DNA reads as TGTGCCAGCAGAGATTGGGGGGGGGAGACCAAAAACATTCAGTACTTC. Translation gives CASRDWGGETKNIQYF.

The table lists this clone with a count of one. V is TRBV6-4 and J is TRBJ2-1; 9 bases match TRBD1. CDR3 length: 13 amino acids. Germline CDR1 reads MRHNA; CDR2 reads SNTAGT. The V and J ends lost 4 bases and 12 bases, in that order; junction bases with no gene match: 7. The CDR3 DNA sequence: TGTGCCAGCAGTGCCGGACAGGGGACGGGGCAGTTCTTC. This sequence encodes CASSAGQGTGQFF.